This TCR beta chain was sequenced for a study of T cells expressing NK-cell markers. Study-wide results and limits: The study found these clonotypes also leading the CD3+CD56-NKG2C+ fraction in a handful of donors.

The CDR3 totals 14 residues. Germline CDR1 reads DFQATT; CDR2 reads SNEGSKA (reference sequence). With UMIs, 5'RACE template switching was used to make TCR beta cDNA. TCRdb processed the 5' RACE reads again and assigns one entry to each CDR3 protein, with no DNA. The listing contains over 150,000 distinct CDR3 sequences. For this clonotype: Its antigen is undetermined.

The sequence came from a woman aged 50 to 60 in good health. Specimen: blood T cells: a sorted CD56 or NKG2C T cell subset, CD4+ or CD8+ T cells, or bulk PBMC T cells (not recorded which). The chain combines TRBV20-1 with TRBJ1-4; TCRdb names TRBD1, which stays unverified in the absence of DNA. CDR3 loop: CSASKPGQGEKLFF.